Below, one T cell receptor beta chain is given with its context. About 540 ng RNA was reverse transcribed with alpha and beta constant-region primers. Using multiplexing indices, alpha and beta chain libraries were generated apart by chain-specific third strand synthesis. TCRdb reprocessed the 5' RACE reads with MiXCR, giving one entry per CDR3 protein. The sample lists around 13,000 distinct CDR3 sequences, about 9.8% occurring once. This specimen comes from a study of HIV-infected patients and healthy controls. No cell fractionation was done, so the repertoire covers all unsorted peripheral blood T cells. The source is an adult in good health. The sequenced material came from blood.

As DNA, the CDR3 is TGTGCCAGCAGCCCCAAAATTCCCCAACTTGTGCAGGAGACCCAGTACTTC. Its translation: CASSPKIPQLVQETQYF. This chain connects TRBV7-3 to TRBJ2-5; D is unresolved. The CDR3 spans 17 residues. Germline V gene sequence: CDR1 SGHTA, CDR2 FQGTGA. Trimming cost V 5 bases and J 5 bases, with 24 bases left between them.